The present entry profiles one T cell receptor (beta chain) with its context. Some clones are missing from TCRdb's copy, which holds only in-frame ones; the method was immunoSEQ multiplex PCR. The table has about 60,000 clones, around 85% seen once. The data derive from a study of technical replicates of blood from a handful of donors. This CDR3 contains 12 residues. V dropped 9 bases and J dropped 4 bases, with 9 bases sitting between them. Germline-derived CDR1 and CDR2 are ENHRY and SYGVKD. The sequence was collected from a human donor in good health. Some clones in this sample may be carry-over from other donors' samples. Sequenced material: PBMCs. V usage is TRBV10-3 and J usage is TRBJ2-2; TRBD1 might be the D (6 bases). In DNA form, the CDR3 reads TGTGCCATACAGGGCGTCACCGGGGAGCTGTTTTTT. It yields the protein CAIQGVTGELFF.